This note documents a single T cell receptor (beta chain) sequence. The antigen remains undetermined. This sample stems from a study of blood T cells in healthy people across ages. Study findings and constraints: Donor CMV status was unknown, possibly confounding expanded clonotype changes.

Using a J-beta primer mix together with a sample-barcoded 5' primer, a second PCR was run for roughly 7 to 12 cycles. With 12 random nucleotides, a template-switch adaptor tagged each individual cDNA molecule. Every sample produced at least 3 million CDR3-containing paired-end reads. TCRdb reanalysed the 5' RACE reads using MiXCR and keeps one entry per CDR3 protein. The sample carries hundreds of thousands of distinct CDR3 sequences, approximately 67% recorded once. CDR1 is ENHRY, CDR2 SYGVKD, per germline. V was pared by 8 bases and J by 11 bases, with 25 bases between. The CDR3 is made up of 15 amino acids.

This TCR was recovered from a man aged 25-40 years in good health. Sequenced input: blood. The chain uses TRBV10-3 and TRBJ2-1, with D hard to call. CDR3 nucleotides: TGTGCCATCGGCGATTCGACCGGGCCCCGTTCAAAGCAGTTCTTC. Protein product: CAIGDSTGPRSKQFF.